This T cell receptor beta chain was documented in a study of graft-versus-host responses after intestinal transplantation. Study-level background: Multivisceral, liver-intestinal, or isolated intestinal grafts were transplanted into recipients. Anti-thymocyte globulin was used for induction in all recipients, who then took tacrolimus and steroids for approximately 3 years. Overall study results and limits: Clonal ratios of graft-versus-host to host-versus-graft in allografts were high for patients exhibiting graft-donor T cell macrochimerism. Early post-transplant falls in HvG clones accompanied the peak levels of circulating GvH clones.

V lost 1 base to trimming and J lost 6 bases; unmatched junction nucleotides: 10. This CDR3 is 17 amino acids long. Germline loops: CDR1 SGHNT, CDR2 YYREEE (reference sequence). Profiling relied on immunoSEQ multiplex PCR, and the TCRdb table lists in-frame clones only, not all of them. The sample lists 95,000 to 130,000 clones; about nine tenths were seen once. With respect to this clone: Its specificity is unknown.

The TCR originated in a human donor who received an intestinal transplant. The rearrangement links TRBV5-4 to TRBJ2-1; 10 bases map to TRBD2. The material was unstimulated CD4+ T cells sorted from spleen or lymph node cells, obtained before intestinal transplant. CDR3 protein: CASSLMLGTSGANEQFF. The CDR3 coding sequence is TGTGCCAGCAGCTTGATGTTAGGAACTAGCGGGGCCAATGAGCAGTTCTTC.